This TCR beta chain was identified in a study of regulatory T cells in long-lasting Graves disease. The CDR3 is 19 residues long. With V trimmed by 5 bases and J by 0 bases, 18 bases remained unmatched. Germline V CDR1 and CDR2: SGHVS, FQNEAQ. Assembly of TCR beta libraries relied on iRepertoire HTBI primers together with Arm-PCR of CDR3 regions. In the original workflow: Sequenced samples collectively carried 62 TRBV and over 11 TRBJ segments. TCRdb recomputed calls from the multiplex PCR reads with MiXCR, one row per CDR3 protein. These V and J calls rely on TCRdb rather than the paper's analysis. The table has fewer than 400,000 distinct CDR3 sequences, around 20% seen once. This clonotype was counted a few times. Specified time point: persistent/refractory GD, antithyroid drugs over 5 years with positive TRAb. The TCR library was prepared using RNA isolated from PBMCs.

Specimen: peripheral blood mononuclear cells (PBMCs), collected when the disease was refractory, from a patient treated with antithyroid drugs. The TCR comes from a female donor with Graves disease. V gene TRBV7-8 combines with J gene TRBJ2-7; 8 nucleotides align to TRBD2. CDR3 amino acids: CASSDSREGRYSYSYEQYF. The DNA for the CDR3 is TGTGCCAGCAGCGACAGTCGGGAGGGCCGTTATTCCTACTCCTACGAGCAGTACTTC.